This passage covers 18 T cell receptor beta chains from one sample sequenced in a study of cytomegalovirus exposure and HLA in healthy donors listed by TCRdb under 2017. Library prep was done by the immunoSEQ multiplex PCR assay. A mixture of 60 forward primers for TCR Vbeta segments and 13 reverse primers for TCR Jbeta segments was used in the multiplex PCR. TCRdb retrieved this table from immuneACCESS and kept in-frame rearrangements only. Not all clones are present; in checked studies, unresolved V genes account for under half, and no reason is known for the remainder. For this sample the table gives roughly 120,000 clones, of which over 75% were detected only once. Jointly, the top ten make up around 4% of the sample. The sequenced sample consisted of PBMCs. The receptors derive from a human donor in good health.

The chain combines TRBV7-6 with TRBJ2-7; maybe TRBD2 (6 bases). V was cut by 5 bases and J by 6 bases, with 17 bases left in between. Germline CDR1 is SGHVS and CDR2 is FNYEAQ. The CDR3 extends over 14 amino acids. The CDR3 protein is CASSRRWDSGEQYF. The CDR3 coding sequence is TGTGCCAGCAGCCGACGATGGGACTCGGGCGAGCAGTACTTC.

V gene TRBV7-3 combines with J gene TRBJ2-2; 10 nucleotides match TRBD2. J lost 5 bases, V lost 5 bases, and 5 bases had no gene match. The CDR3 length is 15 residues. Germline assignment: CDR1 SGHTA and CDR2 FQGTGA. The CDR3 region has the DNA TGTGCCAGCAGCATGACTAGCGGGTGGACCGGGGAGCTGTTTTTT. Protein product: CASSMTSGWTGELFF.

The rearrangement uses TRBV4-1 and TRBJ2-2; 7 bases map to TRBD2. V was clipped by 1 base and J by 6 bases; unmatched bases: 8. CDR1 and CDR2 (germline): MGHRA, YSYEKL. The CDR3 is 16 amino acids. The chain's CDR3 is CASSQGQPSGAGELFF. Written as DNA, the CDR3 is TGCGCCAGCAGCCAAGGGCAGCCTAGCGGCGCCGGGGAGCTGTTTTTT.

On this clone: Compared with germline, one end of the junction differs, possibly owing to a read error. CDR3 sequence: CASSTAGTARAQYF. CDR3 in DNA: TGTGCTAGCAGTACGGCTGGCACCGCGAGGGCCCAGTACTTC. The chain uses TRBV7-7 and TRBJ2-5; the D gene is possibly TRBD2 (5 bases). CDR3 length equals 14 residues. Germline V lookup: CDR1 SSHAT, CDR2 FNYEAQ (reference sequence). The full variable domain, in which reference TRBV7-7 and TRBJ2-5 provide the parts outside the CDR3, is GAGVSQSPRYKVTKRGQDVTLRCDPISSHATLYWYQQALGQGPEFLTYFNYEAQPDKSGLPSDRFSAERPEGSISTLTIQRTEQRDSAMYRCASSTAGTARAQYFGPGTRLLVL.

V and J are TRBV7-3 and TRBJ1-1; maybe TRBD1 (5 bases). Germline V CDR1 and CDR2: SGHTA, FQGTGA. The CDR3 length is 14 residues. Trimming left V 5 bases short and J 2 bases short, with 12 bases between. This CDR3 is CASSEQGFNTEAFF. CDR3 sequence (DNA): TGTGCCAGCAGCGAGCAGGGATTTAACACTGAAGCTTTCTTT.

This clone has only a few counts. This rearrangement joins TRBV5-6 to TRBJ2-7, with 11 nucleotides matching TRBD2. This CDR3 comprises 17 residues. Losses at the gene ends were 5 bases for V and 3 bases for J; bases not matched to a gene: 13. Germline-derived CDR1 and CDR2 are SGHDT and YYEEEE. CDR3 region: CASSWNSGTSGYYEQYF. CDR3 in DNA: TGTGCCAGCAGTTGGAACTCCGGGACTAGCGGTTACTACGAGCAGTACTTC.

V usage is TRBV4-1 and J usage is TRBJ2-1, with TRBD2 matching 8 bases. Per germline, CDR1 MGHRA and CDR2 YSYEKL. CDR3 size: 19 residues. Germline trimming cut 1 base from V and 5 bases from J; bases unmatched to any gene: 16. CDR3 protein: CASSQGDGGGLAPHNEQFF. DNA of the CDR3: TGCGCCAGCAGCCAAGGGGATGGGGGCGGACTAGCCCCCCACAATGAGCAGTTCTTC.

For the CDR3, the DNA is TGTGCCAGCAGTTACACAGGGGGCGCGTTTGGCTACACCTTC. The encoded protein is CASSYTGGAFGYTF. This rearrangement joins TRBV6-5 to TRBJ1-2; 9 bases line up with TRBD1. The V and J ends lost 2 bases and 7 bases, in that order; junction bases with no gene match: 5. There are 14 residues in the CDR3. CDR1 and CDR2 from the germline V gene are MNHEY and SVGAGI.

This chain links TRBV15 with TRBJ2-1, with TRBD2 matching over 7 bases. The CDR3 covers 15 residues. Germline V gene lookup returns CDR1 LNHNV and CDR2 YYDKDF (reference sequence). Losses at the gene ends were 7 bases for V and 0 bases for J; bases not matched to a gene: 6. In DNA, the CDR3 is TGTGCCACCACCTGGGACTACAGCTCCTACAATGAGCAGTTCTTC. Its protein is CATTWDYSSYNEQFF.

This sequence joins TRBV5-1 and TRBJ2-2; possible D gene TRBD1, 6 bases. V was shortened by 7 bases and J by 1 base, with 11 bases between the two germline ends. This CDR3 has 14 amino acids. Germline CDR1 SGHRS, CDR2 YFSETQ. CDR3 nucleotides: TGCGCCAGCGGAAGGGGACAGAACACCGGGGAGCTGTTTTTT. Protein sequence: CASGRGQNTGELFF.

The chain couples TRBV2 to TRBJ2-7, with 7 bases matching TRBD2. Losses at the gene ends were 3 bases for V and 5 bases for J; bases not matched to a gene: 7. CDR1 SNHLY and CDR2 FYNNEI come from the germline V gene. This CDR3 contains 14 residues. DNA for the CDR3: TGTGCCAGCAGTGAGTCTAGCGGAAGGAACGAGCAGTACTTC. Translation: CASSESSGRNEQYF.

The CDR3 sequence: CASSFGVRPTSYEQYF. CDR3 in DNA: TGTGCCAGCAGTTTCGGGGTCAGGCCTACTTCCTACGAGCAGTACTTC. The rearrangement joins TRBV27 to TRBJ2-7, with a tentative D call TRBD2 (5 bases). The CDR3 totals 16 residues. Germline CDR1 MNHEY, CDR2 SMNVEV (reference sequence). V lost 3 bases and J lost 1, with 16 bases in between.

The chain carries TRBV25-1 and TRBJ2-2, with 7 bases fitting TRBD1. The CDR3 has 17 residues. V shed 5 bases and J 2 bases; nucleotides not matched to a gene: 11. From germline, CDR1 is MGHDK and CDR2 SYGVNS. CDR3 residues: CASSNLGWTGNTGELFF. Written as DNA, the CDR3 is TGTGCCAGCAGTAACCTAGGATGGACAGGAAACACCGGGGAGCTGTTTTTT. The complete variable domain, with remaining parts taken from reference TRBV25-1 and TRBJ2-2, reads EADIYQTPRYLVIGTGKKITLECSQTMGHDKMYWYQQDPGMELHLIHYSYGVNSTEKGDLSSESTVSRIRTEHFPLTLESARPSHTSQYLCASSNLGWTGNTGELFFGEGSRLTVL.

The chain combines TRBV5-1 with TRBJ1-1, with D uncertain. Trimming took off 4 bases at V and 4 bases at J, with 14 bases between the two ends. The CDR3 extends over 14 amino acids. Germline CDR1 SGHRS, CDR2 YFSETQ. The DNA of the CDR3 is TGCGCCAGCAGCGCTCGCGCGGGGAGCACTGAAGCTTTCTTT. It translates to CASSARAGSTEAFF.

This clone was seen a few times. This chain links TRBV11-3 with TRBJ2-5; D may be TRBD2 (5 bases). The CDR3 is 14 amino acids. Germline V lookup: CDR1 SGHNT, CDR2 YENEEA. Trimming took 0 bases from V and 5 from J, leaving 10 bases between them. In DNA, the CDR3 is TGTGCCAGCAGCTTAGAGCGGGTCCCCGAGACCCAGTACTTC. Its translation is CASSLERVPETQYF.

The rearrangement uses TRBV5-1 and TRBJ2-3; D may be TRBD2 (6 bases). Between the trimmed V and J ends, which lost 2 bases and 1 base, there was a span of 11 bases. Germline lookup yields CDR1 SGHRS and CDR2 YFSETQ. This CDR3 has 15 amino acids. CDR3 amino acids: CASSFSGEGTDTQYF. Written as DNA, the CDR3 is TGCGCCAGCAGCTTCTCGGGGGAGGGCACAGATACGCAGTATTTT. Supplemented by reference TRBV5-1 and TRBJ2-3, the full variable domain reads KAGVTQTPRYLIKTRGQQVTLSCSPISGHRSVSWYQQTPGQGLQFLFEYFSETQRNKGNFPGRFSGRQFSNSRSEMNVSTLELGDSALYLCASSFSGEGTDTQYFGPGTRLTVL.

The chain carries TRBV4-2 and TRBJ2-1; unclear D gene. Trimming removed 2 bases from V and 0 bases from J, with 5 bases in between. Germline V CDR1 and CDR2: LGHNA, YNFKEQ. CDR3 size: 14 residues. CDR3 sequence (DNA): TGTGCCAGCAGCCAATTTAGCTCCTACAATGAGCAGTTCTTC. This translates into CASSQFSSYNEQFF.

J is TRBJ2-1 and V is TRBV10-3, with D hard to call. Germline CDR1 and CDR2: ENHRY and SYGVKD. V shed 0 bases and J shed 1 base, with 7 bases lying between them. The CDR3 runs to 15 residues. CDR3: CAISESQTSYNEQFF. The CDR3 DNA reads as TGTGCCATCAGTGAGTCCCAGACTTCCTACAATGAGCAGTTCTTC.